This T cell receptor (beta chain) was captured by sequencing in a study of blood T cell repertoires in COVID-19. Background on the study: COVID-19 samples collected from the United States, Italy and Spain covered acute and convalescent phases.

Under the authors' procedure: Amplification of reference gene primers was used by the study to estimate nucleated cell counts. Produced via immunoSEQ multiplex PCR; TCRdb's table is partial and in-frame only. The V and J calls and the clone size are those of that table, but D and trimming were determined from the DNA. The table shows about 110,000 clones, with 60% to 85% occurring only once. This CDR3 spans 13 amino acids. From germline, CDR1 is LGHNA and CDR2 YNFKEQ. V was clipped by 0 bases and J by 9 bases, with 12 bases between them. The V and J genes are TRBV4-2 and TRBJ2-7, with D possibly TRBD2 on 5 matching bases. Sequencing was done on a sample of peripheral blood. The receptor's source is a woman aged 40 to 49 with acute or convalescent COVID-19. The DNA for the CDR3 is TGTGCCAGCAGCCAAGATTTGACTACGGGGCAGTACTTC. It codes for CASSQDLTTGQYF.